This TCR beta chain came from a study of blood T cell repertoires in COVID-19. V lost 0 bases, J lost 0 bases, and 13 bases lay in between. The CDR3 runs 17 residues. Germline V gene lookup returns CDR1 SGHRS and CDR2 YFSETQ. Repertoires were generated with immunoSEQ multiplex PCR, while TCRdb's copy carries only in-frame clones and drops some. Found here are roughly 150,000 clones, approximately 88% of them singletons; the top ten hold roughly 5%. The origin of this receptor is a man aged 65-85 years who had been exposed to COVID-19. This chain joins TRBV5-1 and TRBJ2-1; possibly TRBD2 for D (7 bases). What was sequenced was PBMCs or T cells enriched from blood (not recorded which). The chain's CDR3 is CASSLGAGASSYNEQFF. CDR3 DNA: TGCGCCAGCAGCTTGGGGGCGGGGGCGAGCTCCTACAATGAGCAGTTCTTC.